The rows below give T cell receptor beta chains drawn from one sample of a study of a mutant IDH1 vaccine in newly diagnosed glioma. This table comes from immunoSEQ multiplex PCR, and its TCRdb copy is limited to in-frame clones, with some not included. The data show roughly 54,000 clones, with less than 90% seen just once and approximately 4% held by the top ten. Which antigens these TCRs recognize remains unknown. This material consisted of PBMCs, taken from a glioma patient whose treatment included an IDH1 peptide vaccine. The receptors here all came from a woman between 18 and 29 years old with glioma. Each CDR3 is given with its conserved first and last residue. The D gene is left open where the match is weak. Only part of the rows carry a size: once, few, many, or a class if the clone is expanded.

abundance: -
v_gene: TRBV14
d_gene: TRBD2
j_gene: TRBJ2-1
CDR3nt: TGTGCCAGCAGCCACGTAGAGCGGGGGGGCCCCGAGAATGAGCAGTTCTTC
CDR3aa: CASSHVERGGPENEQFF

abundance: -
v_gene: TRBV5-1
d_gene: -
j_gene: TRBJ2-5
CDR3nt: TGCGCCAGCAGCTTGGACGGGGTAGAGGTAGAGACCCAGTACTTC
CDR3aa: CASSLDGVEVETQYF

abundance: -
v_gene: TRBV10-3
d_gene: TRBD2
j_gene: TRBJ2-2
CDR3nt: TGTGCCATCAGAGGGACTAAGAACACCGGGGAGCTGTTTTTT
CDR3aa: CAIRGTKNTGELFF

abundance: -
v_gene: TRBV7-9
d_gene: -
j_gene: TRBJ2-6
CDR3nt: TGTGCCAGCAGCTTGGGGACACCCTCTGGGGCCAACGTCCTGACTTTC
CDR3aa: CASSLGTPSGANVLTF

abundance: -
v_gene: TRBV6-6
d_gene: -
j_gene: TRBJ1-1
CDR3nt: TGTGCCAGCAGGACGGTACCGAGGAACACTGAAGCTTTCTTT
CDR3aa: CASRTVPRNTEAFF

abundance: -
v_gene: TRBV5-4
d_gene: TRBD1
j_gene: TRBJ2-7
CDR3nt: TGTGCCAGCAGCTTCCCGGGACAGGGGCGCTACGAGCAGTACTTC
CDR3aa: CASSFPGQGRYEQYF

abundance: -
v_gene: TRBV9
d_gene: TRBD2
j_gene: TRBJ2-5
CDR3nt: TGTGCCAGCAGCGCTAGCGGGAGATTCGAGACCCAGTACTTC
CDR3aa: CASSASGRFETQYF

abundance: -
v_gene: TRBV4-1
d_gene: -
j_gene: TRBJ1-3
CDR3nt: TGCGCCAGCAGCCAAGGCAGGGGCGCTGGAAACACCATATATTTT
CDR3aa: CASSQGRGAGNTIYF

abundance: -
v_gene: TRBV5-1
d_gene: -
j_gene: TRBJ2-2
CDR3nt: TGCGCCAGCACCCCGAAGGGGGGCGGAATACTGTTTTTT
CDR3aa: CASTPKGGGILFF

abundance: -
v_gene: TRBV7-2
d_gene: TRBD1
j_gene: TRBJ2-1
CDR3nt: TGTGCCAGCACCCCGAAGGGGGCAAGTCGCGCGGGCGAGCAGTTCTTC
CDR3aa: CASTPKGASRAGEQFF

abundance: few
v_gene: TRBV5-1
d_gene: TRBD1
j_gene: TRBJ1-1
CDR3nt: TGCGCCAGCAGCTCGATTGACAGGGTAACTGAAGCTTTCTTT
CDR3aa: CASSSIDRVTEAFF

abundance: -
v_gene: TRBV19
d_gene: TRBD1
j_gene: TRBJ2-2
CDR3nt: TGTGCCAGTAGTATACAGGGGGCGAACACCGGGGAGCTGTTTTTT
CDR3aa: CASSIQGANTGELFF

abundance: -
v_gene: TRBV9
d_gene: TRBD2
j_gene: TRBJ2-3
CDR3nt: TGTGCCAGCAGCGCCTGGACTAGCGGGAGGAACACAGATACGCAGTATTTT
CDR3aa: CASSAWTSGRNTDTQYF

abundance: -
v_gene: TRBV9
d_gene: -
j_gene: TRBJ2-1
CDR3nt: TGTGCCAGCAGCGTAGGGGTTGGGACCTACAATGAGCAGTTCTTC
CDR3aa: CASSVGVGTYNEQFF

abundance: few
v_gene: TRBV6-5
d_gene: -
j_gene: TRBJ1-1
CDR3nt: TGTGCCAGCAGACTCAGGGCGAACACTGAAGCTTTCTTT
CDR3aa: CASRLRANTEAFF

abundance: -
v_gene: TRBV19
d_gene: -
j_gene: TRBJ1-5
CDR3nt: TGTGCCAGTAGTATTAAACAGGGCCACAATCAGCCCCAGCATTTT
CDR3aa: CASSIKQGHNQPQHF

abundance: -
v_gene: TRBV12-5
d_gene: TRBD2
j_gene: TRBJ2-2
CDR3nt: TGTGCTAGTGGTTTGGGCGGGGCGGGAGAGGGTACCGGGGAGCTGTTTTTT
CDR3aa: CASGLGGAGEGTGELFF

abundance: -
v_gene: TRBV11-2
d_gene: -
j_gene: TRBJ2-3
CDR3nt: TGTGCCAGCAGCTATAGCGAACGGGATACGCAGTATTTT
CDR3aa: CASSYSERDTQYF

abundance: once
v_gene: TRBV29-1
d_gene: TRBD1
j_gene: TRBJ2-7
CDR3nt: TGCAGCGCCCGACAGGGCTACGAGCAGTACTTC
CDR3aa: CSARQGYEQYF

abundance: -
v_gene: TRBV7-2
d_gene: -
j_gene: TRBJ1-4
CDR3nt: TGTGCCAGCAGCTTACAATCGGACAGCGGCGTAAAACTGTTTTTT
CDR3aa: CASSLQSDSGVKLFF

abundance: -
v_gene: TRBV27
d_gene: -
j_gene: TRBJ2-3
CDR3nt: TGTGCCAGCAGTTTATCCCCAGGAGGCACAGATACGCAGTATTTT
CDR3aa: CASSLSPGGTDTQYF

abundance: -
v_gene: TRBV5-1
d_gene: -
j_gene: TRBJ2-2
CDR3nt: TGCGCCAGCAGTCGGGGACTCCGGCAGAGAGGGGAGCTGTTTTTT
CDR3aa: CASSRGLRQRGELFF

abundance: -
v_gene: TRBV6-5
d_gene: -
j_gene: TRBJ2-3
CDR3nt: TGTGCCAGCAGTTACTCCCCTTACACAGATACGCAGTATTTT
CDR3aa: CASSYSPYTDTQYF

abundance: -
v_gene: TRBV6-5
d_gene: -
j_gene: TRBJ1-3
CDR3nt: TGTGCCAGCAGTTACTCGCCGAGCTCTGGAAACACCATATATTTT
CDR3aa: CASSYSPSSGNTIYF

abundance: -
v_gene: TRBV23-1
d_gene: TRBD1
j_gene: TRBJ1-2
CDR3nt: TGCGCCAGCAGTCAGAGGACAGGGTACTATGGCTACACCTTC
CDR3aa: CASSQRTGYYGYTF

abundance: -
v_gene: TRBV4-2
d_gene: TRBD2
j_gene: TRBJ2-1
CDR3nt: TGTGCCAGCAGCCCAAGAAGCGGGGGATTGCAGTTCTTC
CDR3aa: CASSPRSGGLQFF

abundance: -
v_gene: TRBV9
d_gene: -
j_gene: TRBJ2-1
CDR3nt: TGTGCCAGCAGCGGTAGAGAGAATGAGCAGTTCTTC
CDR3aa: CASSGRENEQFF

abundance: -
v_gene: TRBV10-3
d_gene: TRBD2
j_gene: TRBJ2-1
CDR3nt: TGTGCCATCAGGGCGACTAGCGGGTCCTACAATGAGCAGTTCTTC
CDR3aa: CAIRATSGSYNEQFF

abundance: -
v_gene: TRBV6-4
d_gene: -
j_gene: TRBJ1-1
CDR3nt: TGTGCCAGCAGTGTAGGGTCGAACACTGAAGCTTTCTTT
CDR3aa: CASSVGSNTEAFF

abundance: -
v_gene: TRBV19
d_gene: TRBD2
j_gene: TRBJ2-1
CDR3nt: TGTGCCAGTAGTACCCGGACTAGCTCCTACAATGAGCAGTTCTTC
CDR3aa: CASSTRTSSYNEQFF

abundance: -
v_gene: TRBV2
d_gene: TRBD2
j_gene: TRBJ2-4
CDR3nt: TGTGCCAGCAGACGAGGGCTAGCGGGAGCCAAAAACATTCAGTACTTC
CDR3aa: CASRRGLAGAKNIQYF

abundance: -
v_gene: TRBV18
d_gene: TRBD1
j_gene: TRBJ2-5
CDR3nt: TGTGCCAGCTCACCGGGACAGGGCAATTCGGAGACCCAGTACTTC
CDR3aa: CASSPGQGNSETQYF

abundance: -
v_gene: TRBV25-1
d_gene: -
j_gene: TRBJ1-1
CDR3nt: TGTGCCAGCAGTCGGGACGTGGGGAACACTGAAGCTTTCTTT
CDR3aa: CASSRDVGNTEAFF

abundance: -
v_gene: TRBV18
d_gene: -
j_gene: TRBJ2-3
CDR3nt: TGTGCCAGCTCGGACGAAGATACGCAGTATTTT
CDR3aa: CASSDEDTQYF

abundance: -
v_gene: TRBV7-2
d_gene: TRBD2
j_gene: TRBJ2-3
CDR3nt: TGTGCCAGCAGCTTAGGACTAGCGGGAAAGGTGGGCACAGATACGCAGTATTTT
CDR3aa: CASSLGLAGKVGTDTQYF

abundance: -
v_gene: TRBV27
d_gene: TRBD1
j_gene: TRBJ2-1
CDR3nt: TGTGCCAGCAGTCCAGGGACAGGGGGCTCCTACAATGAGCAGTTCTTC
CDR3aa: CASSPGTGGSYNEQFF

abundance: -
v_gene: TRBV7-9
d_gene: -
j_gene: TRBJ1-2
CDR3nt: TGTGCCAGCAGCTTAGAGGTTCCAGTAAACTATGGCTACACCTTC
CDR3aa: CASSLEVPVNYGYTF

abundance: -
v_gene: TRBV7-9
d_gene: -
j_gene: TRBJ1-4
CDR3nt: TGTGCCAGCAGCCGGACCTTCCGCGGGGGTGGAGAAAAACTGTTTTTT
CDR3aa: CASSRTFRGGGEKLFF

abundance: -
v_gene: TRBV7-9
d_gene: TRBD2
j_gene: TRBJ2-3
CDR3nt: TGTGCCAGCAGCTACCTAGCGGGGGGCACAGATACGCAGTATTTT
CDR3aa: CASSYLAGGTDTQYF

abundance: -
v_gene: TRBV7-8
d_gene: -
j_gene: TRBJ1-4
CDR3nt: TGTGCCAGCAGCTTATCTGCTTGGGGGAGTGGAATGGAAAAACTGTTTTTT
CDR3aa: CASSLSAWGSGMEKLFF

abundance: -
v_gene: TRBV6-5
d_gene: -
j_gene: TRBJ1-6
CDR3nt: TGTGCCAGCAGTTACTTCGGGGAATCTTCACCCCTCCACTTT
CDR3aa: CASSYFGESSPLHF

abundance: -
v_gene: TRBV7-2
d_gene: TRBD1
j_gene: TRBJ2-7
CDR3nt: TGTGCCAGCAGCTACTTGACAGGGGTCGAGCAGTACTTC
CDR3aa: CASSYLTGVEQYF

abundance: -
v_gene: TRBV19
d_gene: TRBD2
j_gene: TRBJ2-1
CDR3nt: TGTGCCAGTTCCCTATCTAGCGGGAGTTTCTATGAGCAGTTCTTC
CDR3aa: CASSLSSGSFYEQFF

abundance: -
v_gene: TRBV18
d_gene: -
j_gene: TRBJ2-3
CDR3nt: TGTGCCAGCTCACCCCCCGTGAGCACAGATACGCAGTATTTT
CDR3aa: CASSPPVSTDTQYF

abundance: -
v_gene: TRBV27
d_gene: TRBD1
j_gene: TRBJ2-7
CDR3nt: TGTGCCAGCAGTTTGGAAGGGACAGGGAAAGTCTCCTACGAGCAGTACTTC
CDR3aa: CASSLEGTGKVSYEQYF

abundance: -
v_gene: TRBV25-1
d_gene: -
j_gene: TRBJ2-5
CDR3nt: TGTGCCAGCAGTGAAGTCTTGGCAGAGACCCAGTACTTC
CDR3aa: CASSEVLAETQYF

abundance: -
v_gene: TRBV13
d_gene: -
j_gene: TRBJ2-3
CDR3nt: TGTGCCAGCAGCCGCCTCACAGATACGCAGTATTTT
CDR3aa: CASSRLTDTQYF

abundance: -
v_gene: TRBV14
d_gene: -
j_gene: TRBJ2-6
CDR3nt: TGTGCCAGCAGCCCCGTCTCTGGGGCCAACGTCCTGACTTTC
CDR3aa: CASSPVSGANVLTF

abundance: -
v_gene: TRBV7-9
d_gene: -
j_gene: TRBJ2-2
CDR3nt: TGTGCCAGCAGCTTACGGATGGACGGGGAGCTGTTTTTT
CDR3aa: CASSLRMDGELFF

abundance: -
v_gene: TRBV5-1
d_gene: -
j_gene: TRBJ2-3
CDR3nt: TGCGCCAGCAGCTTGGACAGGGAACTAAGCACAGATACGCAGTATTTT
CDR3aa: CASSLDRELSTDTQYF

abundance: -
v_gene: TRBV11-2
d_gene: -
j_gene: TRBJ2-3
CDR3nt: TGTGCCAGCAGCCCCCGGGATACAAGCACAGATACGCAGTATTTT
CDR3aa: CASSPRDTSTDTQYF

abundance: -
v_gene: TRBV6-4
d_gene: TRBD2
j_gene: TRBJ2-3
CDR3nt: TGTGCCAGCAACCCTGGTGGCGGGGGGGCCGTGACAGATACGCAGTATTTT
CDR3aa: CASNPGGGGAVTDTQYF

abundance: once
v_gene: TRBV6-6
d_gene: -
j_gene: TRBJ2-7
CDR3nt: TGTGCCAGCAGTTACGCCAAAGAGGGGTCCTACGAGCAGTACTTC
CDR3aa: CASSYAKEGSYEQYF

abundance: -
v_gene: TRBV30
d_gene: -
j_gene: TRBJ2-5
CDR3nt: TGTGCCTGGGACAGAACAGGGCGGGAGACCCAGTACTTC
CDR3aa: CAWDRTGRETQYF

abundance: -
v_gene: TRBV18
d_gene: -
j_gene: TRBJ2-7
CDR3nt: TGTGCCAGCTCACCAGGGGAAGAGCAGTACTTC
CDR3aa: CASSPGEEQYF

abundance: -
v_gene: TRBV15
d_gene: TRBD1
j_gene: TRBJ2-1
CDR3nt: TGTGCCACCAGCAGAGGACAGGGGAGGTACAATGAGCAGTTCTTC
CDR3aa: CATSRGQGRYNEQFF